The table lists the clone carrying this T cell receptor beta chain with a few counts. Its matching antigen is unknown. There are 15 residues in the CDR3. The ends lost 3 bases at V and 6 bases at J; junction bases unmatched: 11. The germline V gene has CDR1 SGDLS and CDR2 YYNGEE. The data belong to a study of cytomegalovirus exposure and HLA in healthy donors. Notes on the study in general: Later analysis indicated greater clonal expansion among HLA-associated TCR beta chains than among equally common other chains. A later analysis revealed that TCR association rates differed between HLA loci, peaking at DRB1 and bottoming out at HLA-C.

60 Vbeta and 13 Jbeta primers were used in PCR. Sequencing was performed with immunoSEQ multiplex PCR; in TCRdb, only in-frame clones are kept and a portion is missing. The sample consists of about 150,000 clones, over 60% of them appearing once. The study sampled nominally healthy donors, though unrecorded immune exposures were likely. The gene calls are TRBV9 and TRBJ1-1; 7 bases are shared with TRBD1. The sequenced material came from PBMCs. The origin of this receptor is a woman in her twenties or thirties in good health and CMV-seropositive. CDR3 sequence (DNA): TGTGCCAGCAGCGCCCGACAGGGAATGAAGGCTGAAGCTTTCTTT. It is translated as CASSARQGMKAEAFF.